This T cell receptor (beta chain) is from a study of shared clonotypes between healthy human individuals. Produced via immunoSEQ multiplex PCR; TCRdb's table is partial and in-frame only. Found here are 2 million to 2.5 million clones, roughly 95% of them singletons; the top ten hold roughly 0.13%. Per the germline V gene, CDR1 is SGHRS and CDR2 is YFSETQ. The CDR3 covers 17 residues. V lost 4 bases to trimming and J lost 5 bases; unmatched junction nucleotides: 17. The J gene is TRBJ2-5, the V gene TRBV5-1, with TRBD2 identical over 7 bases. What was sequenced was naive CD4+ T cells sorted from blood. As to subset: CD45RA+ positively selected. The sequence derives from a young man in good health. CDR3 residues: CASSKFGTTWARETQYF. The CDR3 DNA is TGCGCCAGCAGCAAATTCGGGACTACATGGGCTAGGGAGACCCAGTACTTC.